The next 25 T cell receptor beta chains were all read from a single sample in a study of tumor-infiltrating lymphocytes in localized non-small cell lung cancer. Sequencing used immunoSEQ multiplex PCR; TCRdb keeps in-frame clones, though not all of them. The data hold around 25,000 clones, with less than 70% observed a single time. Sequencing was carried out using lung tumor tissue. Source of these receptors: a human donor with non-small cell lung cancer.

The rearrangement joins TRBV4-3 to TRBJ1-1; maybe TRBD1 (5 bases). Looked up from germline, CDR1 is LGHNA and CDR2 is YSLEER. The CDR3 length is 16 residues. V was cut by 0 bases and J by 0 bases, with 11 bases left in between. The CDR3 loop reads CASSQDYKGLNTEAFF. CDR3 DNA: TGCGCCAGCAGCCAAGATTACAAGGGGTTGAACACTGAAGCTTTCTTT.

This clone was found once. This rearrangement joins TRBV6-5 to TRBJ1-2; no reliable D call. Germline CDR1 is MNHEY and CDR2 is SVGAGI. V lost 7 bases to trimming and J lost 11 bases, with 5 bases between them. The CDR3 consists of 8 residues. The CDR3 here is CASTQYTF. As DNA, the CDR3 is TGTGCCAGCACTCAGTACACCTTC.

The V call is TRBV5-6, the J call TRBJ2-7; 8 bases agree with TRBD2. Germline trimming cut 4 bases from V and 3 bases from J; bases unmatched to any gene: 6. Germline V gene sequence: CDR1 SGHDT, CDR2 YYEEEE. This CDR3 has 14 amino acids. The chain's CDR3 is CASSLSGTSYEQYF. The CDR3 region has the DNA TGTGCCAGCAGCCTTAGCGGGACAAGCTACGAGCAGTACTTC.

The genes are TRBV4-2 and TRBJ2-5; D may be TRBD1 (5 bases). Germline loops: CDR1 LGHNA, CDR2 YNFKEQ. The V end was cut by 0 bases, the J end by 4 bases, with 12 bases between. The CDR3 extends over 15 amino acids. CDR3 sequence: CASSQEEQARETQYF. The CDR3 nucleotides are TGTGCCAGCAGCCAAGAAGAACAGGCCCGAGAGACCCAGTACTTC.

This clone was picked up a small number of times. The chain couples TRBV30 to TRBJ1-5, with 7 bases matching TRBD1. CDR3 length equals 14 residues. V dropped 2 bases and J dropped 2; count of bases not matched to a gene: 3. Germline V gives CDR1 GTSNPN, CDR2 SVGIG (reference sequence). DNA for the CDR3: TGTGCCTGGAGTACCGGACAGGGCAATCAGCCCCAGCATTTT. Its protein is CAWSTGQGNQPQHF.

This chain uses TRBV11-1 with TRBJ1-1; no clear D gene. Between the trimmed V and J ends, which lost 3 bases and 0 bases, there was a span of 11 bases. This CDR3 region has 15 residues. Germline lookup yields CDR1 SGHAT and CDR2 FQDESV (reference sequence). The CDR3 reads CASSLGGQMNTEAFF. CDR3 nucleotides: TGTGCCAGCAGCTTGGGTGGGCAGATGAACACTGAAGCTTTCTTT.

CDR3 DNA sequence: TGCGCCAGCAGCTTGAGGGGACAGGGAGGTATCGGGGAGCTGTTTTTT. The encoded protein is CASSLRGQGGIGELFF. This chain links TRBV5-1 with TRBJ2-2, with 9 bases aligning to TRBD1. The junction had 8 bases not matched to a gene; V was cut back by 1 base and J by 7 bases. The CDR3 runs to 16 residues. Germline assignment: CDR1 SGHRS and CDR2 YFSETQ.

The rearrangement uses TRBV6-6 and TRBJ1-5; 8 bases fit TRBD1. The CDR3 contains 16 residues. Germline CDR1 MNHNY, CDR2 SVGAGI (reference sequence). V dropped 7 bases and J dropped 1; count of bases not matched to a gene: 9. The CDR3 loop is CASNKGQGWSNQPQHF. Here the CDR3 DNA reads TGTGCCAGCAACAAAGGACAGGGCTGGAGCAATCAGCCCCAGCATTTT.

The chain is built from TRBV15 and TRBJ1-1; a possible D gene is TRBD1 (6 bases). CDR3 size: 14 residues. CDR1 is LNHNV and CDR2 is YYDKDF in the germline V gene (reference sequence). Trimming took 4 bases from V and 4 from J, leaving 13 bases between them. The CDR3 sequence: CATSMGAGSTEAFF. The CDR3 DNA is TGTGCCACCAGCATGGGGGCAGGGAGCACTGAAGCTTTCTTT.

The chain recombines TRBV6-1 with TRBJ1-2; D ambiguous. The CDR3 has 13 residues. Germline CDR1 MNHNS, CDR2 SASEGT. V was shortened by 2 bases and J by 9 bases, with 13 bases between the two germline ends. CDR3 sequence reads: CASSENSGERYTF. In DNA form, the CDR3 reads TGTGCCAGCAGTGAAAATTCTGGGGAGCGCTACACCTTC.

The chain carries TRBV5-4 and TRBJ2-3; no reliable D call. The germline gives CDR1 SGHNT, CDR2 YYREEE (reference sequence). This CDR3 region has 14 residues. Trimming removed 4 bases from V and 0 bases from J, with 9 bases in between. CDR3 in DNA: TGTGCCAGCAGCGAGACATCTAGCACAGATACGCAGTATTTT. Protein sequence: CASSETSSTDTQYF.

This chain connects TRBV5-6 to TRBJ1-1; D remains unclear. CDR1 is SGHDT and CDR2 is YYEEEE in the germline V gene. This CDR3 is 15 amino acids long. V gave up 5 bases and J gave up 3 bases, with 17 bases separating them. Here the CDR3 DNA reads TGTGCCAGCAGTTCGGTGGGAGGGAGGGACACTGAAGCTTTCTTT. Translating gives CASSSVGGRDTEAFF. Drawing the rest from reference TRBV5-6 and TRBJ1-1, the complete variable domain is DAGVTQSPTHLIKTRGQQVTLRCSPKSGHDTVSWYQQALGQGPQFIFQYYEEEERQRGNFPDRFSGHQFPNYSSELNVNALLLGDSALYLCASSSVGGRDTEAFFGQGTRLTVV.

The chain carries TRBV2 and TRBJ2-5; no firm D call. Per germline, CDR1 SNHLY and CDR2 FYNNEI. V lost 5 bases and J 0 bases, leaving 10 bases between the germline ends. The CDR3 has 14 amino acids. The CDR3 DNA follows: TGTGCCAGCAGTATAACAGTCTACCAAGAGACCCAGTACTTC. Protein product: CASSITVYQETQYF.

This clone was recorded at least ten times. The gene calls are TRBV11-2 and TRBJ2-6, with 9 bases lining up with TRBD1. Germline V gene lookup returns CDR1 SGHAT and CDR2 FQNNGV. The CDR3 consists of 17 residues. J was trimmed by 0 bases and V by 5 bases; bases with no gene match: 5. The CDR3 spells CASSEGQGFSGANVLTF. CDR3 DNA: TGTGCCAGCAGCGAGGGACAGGGATTCTCTGGGGCCAACGTCCTGACTTTC.

The chain is built from TRBV30 and TRBJ2-7, with D uncertain. This CDR3 is built from 14 residues. Germline V gene sequence: CDR1 GTSNPN, CDR2 SVGIG (reference sequence). V was pared by 0 bases and J by 0 bases, with 9 bases between. CDR3 in DNA: TGTGCCTGGAGTGTAGGGCTAGTCTCCTACGAGCAGTACTTC. The encoded protein is CAWSVGLVSYEQYF.

The chain couples TRBV6-1 to TRBJ1-3; 8 bases map to TRBD1. With 6 bases clipped from V and 2 bases from J, the junction kept 6 bases outside the gene matches. The V gene's germline CDR1 is MNHNS and CDR2 SASEGT. This CDR3 contains 15 residues. The DNA for the CDR3 is TGTGCCAGCAGACCTAGGACAGGGCCTGGAAACACCATATATTTT. It is translated as CASRPRTGPGNTIYF.

The chain joins TRBV7-2 to TRBJ1-1, with TRBD1 matching over 8 bases. Per the germline V gene, CDR1 is SGHTA and CDR2 is FQGNSA. The CDR3 is 14 amino acids. Unmatched junction bases numbered 8, after V lost 7 bases and J lost 4 bases. The CDR3 DNA is TGTGCCAGCACCCCCGTACAGGGGGTCACTGAAGCTTTCTTT. Translated, it gives CASTPVQGVTEAFF. Variable domain in full (rest from reference TRBV7-2 and TRBJ1-1): GAGVSQSPSNKVTEKGKDVELRCDPISGHTALYWYRQSLGQGLEFLIYFQGNSAPDKSGLPSDRFSAERTGGSVSTLTIQRTQQEDSAVYLCASTPVQGVTEAFFGQGTRLTVV.

This clone was seen only once. The rearrangement uses TRBV19 and TRBJ2-7; no reliable D call. Germline V gene lookup returns CDR1 LNHDA and CDR2 SQIVND (reference sequence). The V gene lost 5 bases and the J gene lost 1 base, with 12 bases spanning the gap. The CDR3 sequence is 14 residues long. The CDR3: CASSLRGRSYEQYF. The CDR3 coding sequence is TGTGCCAGTAGTCTACGAGGCCGGTCCTACGAGCAGTACTTC.

The chain links TRBV28 to TRBJ1-1; 7 bases agree with TRBD1. Germline V lookup: CDR1 MDHEN, CDR2 SYDVKM. Trimming removed 0 bases from V and 5 bases from J; junction bases left unmatched: 6. The CDR3 runs to 15 residues. CDR3 sequence reads: CASSLWAGGVTEAFF. The CDR3 bases are TGTGCCAGCAGTTTATGGGCAGGGGGTGTTACTGAAGCTTTCTTT.

J is TRBJ2-5 and V is TRBV7-9, with 9 positions matching TRBD1. This CDR3 contains 14 residues. With V trimmed by 7 bases and J by 5 bases, 8 bases remained unmatched. CDR1 and CDR2 from the germline V gene are SEHNR and FQNEAQ (reference sequence). CDR3 protein: CASNPQGARETQYF. CDR3 DNA sequence: TGTGCCAGCAACCCACAGGGGGCTAGGGAGACCCAGTACTTC.

The V call is TRBV18, the J call TRBJ1-1; tentative D call: TRBD1 (6 bases). With 4 bases removed from V and 1 base from J, the gap between germline ends came to 16 bases. Germline values: CDR1 KGHSH, CDR2 LQKENI. This CDR3 is 16 amino acids long. This CDR3 is CASSRAGQGSNTEAFF. In DNA form, the CDR3 reads TGTGCCAGCTCACGGGCGGGGCAGGGGTCGAACACTGAAGCTTTCTTT.

This chain connects TRBV5-1 to TRBJ1-5, with D perhaps TRBD1 (5 bases). CDR1 is SGHRS and CDR2 is YFSETQ in the germline V gene. The V gene lost 2 bases and the J gene lost 6 bases, with 15 bases spanning the gap. The CDR3 consists of 15 residues. CDR3 sequence reads: CASSLGTGLFQPQHF. The DNA of the CDR3 is TGCGCCAGCAGCTTAGGGACGGGCCTCTTTCAGCCCCAGCATTTT.

This rearrangement joins TRBV5-1 to TRBJ1-4, with TRBD1 as a possible D gene (5 bases). Per germline, CDR1 SGHRS and CDR2 YFSETQ. The CDR3 runs to 15 residues. Trimming removed 0 bases from V and 3 bases from J, with 9 bases in between. CDR3 nucleotide sequence: TGCGCCAGCAGCTTGGGAGGGGCTTCTAATGAAAAACTGTTTTTT. Translated: CASSLGGASNEKLFF. Full variable domain (rest looked up from reference TRBV5-1 and TRBJ1-4): KAGVTQTPRYLIKTRGQQVTLSCSPISGHRSVSWYQQTPGQGLQFLFEYFSETQRNKGNFPGRFSGRQFSNSRSEMNVSTLELGDSALYLCASSLGGASNEKLFFGSGTQLSVL.

V and J are TRBV25-1 and TRBJ1-1, with TRBD1 identical over 9 bases. V lost 2 bases and J lost 6; bases outside the gene matches: 7. Germline CDR1 and CDR2: MGHDK and SYGVNS. The CDR3 contains 15 residues. CDR3 amino acids: CASSEKGQGMSEAFF. CDR3 bases: TGTGCCAGCAGTGAAAAGGGACAGGGAATGTCTGAAGCTTTCTTT.

This rearrangement joins TRBV30 to TRBJ1-3, with TRBD1 identical over 9 bases. The J segment lost 4 bases and the V segment lost 3 bases, leaving 7 bases of the junction unmatched. Germline lookup yields CDR1 GTSNPN and CDR2 SVGIG (reference sequence). The CDR3 sequence is 15 residues long. The CDR3 here is CAWRAPGTGGNTIYF. CDR3 in DNA: TGTGCCTGGAGGGCCCCAGGGACAGGGGGAAACACCATATATTTT.